These T cell receptor beta chains were read from a single sample in a study of spatial heterogeneity in lung cancer. TCRdb ran MiXCR on the 5' RACE reads and lists one entry per CDR3 protein. This table holds about 10,000 distinct CDR3 sequences, roughly 20% found once. The material sequenced was PBMCs, taken at follow-up. These TCRs come from a male donor with early-stage non-small cell lung cancer. Both conserved end residues are part of each CDR3. The D gene is left open where the match is weak. Only some rows state a clone size, as once, few, many or a class for expanded clones.

j_gene,d_gene,v_gene,abundance,CDR3aa,CDR3nt
TRBJ2-1,TRBD2,TRBV9,many,CASSAPPGLAGGPFDEQFF,TGTGCCAGCAGCGCCCCACCGGGACTAGCGGGAGGGCCCTTCGATGAGCAGTTCTTC
TRBJ2-7,NA,TRBV7-6,NA,CASSLGDNFYEQYF,TGTGCCAGCAGCTTAGGGGACAACTTCTACGAGCAGTACTTC
TRBJ1-1,TRBD1,TRBV29-1,many,CSGQGATEAFF,TGCAGCGGACAGGGGGCCACTGAAGCTTTCTTT
TRBJ2-2,NA,TRBV12-3/TRBV12-4,few,CASSLPRGWRTNTGELFF,TGTGCCAGCAGTTTACCCCGCGGTTGGCGGACGAACACCGGGGAGCTGTTTTTT
TRBJ2-4,NA,TRBV19,many,CASSMRPGGRSNIQYF,TGTGCCAGTAGTATGCGACCCGGGGGCAGGTCGAACATTCAGTACTTC
TRBJ1-2,NA,TRBV5-4,many,CASTSGAAGVYGYTF,TGTGCCAGCACGTCGGGGGCTGCCGGGGTCTATGGCTACACCTTC
TRBJ2-3,TRBD2,TRBV28,NA,CALVGAGGTSGDTQYF,TGTGCCTTGGTCGGAGCGGGAGGGACGTCAGGCGATACGCAGTATTTT
TRBJ2-2,NA,TRBV11-2,few,CASSFEQNTGELFF,TGTGCCAGCAGCTTCGAGCAAAACACCGGGGAGCTGTTTTTT
TRBJ2-5,TRBD2,TRBV28,many,CASSSRGTDAASGIQETQYF,TGTGCCAGCAGTTCGAGGGGGACAGATGCGGCTAGCGGGATCCAAGAGACCCAGTACTTC
TRBJ1-1,NA,TRBV19,many,CASSGVNTEAFF,TGTGCCAGTAGTGGGGTGAACACTGAAGCTTTCTTT
TRBJ2-5,NA,TRBV20-1,NA,CSARNQEARQETQYF,TGCAGTGCTAGAAACCAAGAGGCCCGCCAAGAGACCCAGTACTTC
TRBJ2-3,TRBD2,TRBV7-9,NA,CASSRTSGGPDTQYF,TGTGCCAGCAGCCGTACTAGCGGGGGCCCAGATACGCAGTATTTT
TRBJ2-2,NA,TRBV6-2/TRBV6-3,medium-sized,CASIPETANTGELFF,TGTGCCAGCATCCCGGAGACAGCGAACACCGGGGAGCTGTTTTTT
TRBJ2-2,NA,TRBV28,many,CASSLLSHTGELFF,TGTGCCAGCAGTTTACTCAGCCACACCGGGGAGCTGTTTTTT
TRBJ2-6,NA,TRBV10-3,many,CAISETHSGANVLTF,TGTGCCATCAGTGAGACCCACTCTGGGGCCAACGTCCTGACTTTC
TRBJ2-5,NA,TRBV18,many,CASSPGGNGETQYF,TGTGCCAGCTCACCAGGAGGGAACGGGGAGACCCAGTACTTC
TRBJ2-5,NA,TRBV29-1,many,CSAGGILETQYF,TGCAGCGCCGGCGGGATTTTAGAGACCCAGTACTTC
TRBJ2-1,TRBD2,TRBV11-2,many,CASSSYSGTYNEQFF,TGTGCCAGCAGCTCTTATAGCGGGACCTACAATGAGCAGTTCTTC
TRBJ1-1,TRBD1,TRBV7-9,medium-sized,CASSLGTGEAFF,TGTGCCAGCAGCTTGGGGACAGGGGAAGCTTTCTTT
TRBJ2-3,NA,TRBV29-1,medium-sized,CSVVDNTDTQYF,TGCAGCGTGGTGGACAACACAGATACGCAGTATTTT
TRBJ2-3,TRBD2,TRBV10-3,NA,CAIRPSGGYGTQYF,TGTGCCATCAGACCTAGCGGGGGATACGGTACGCAGTATTTT
TRBJ1-5,NA,TRBV5-6,NA,CASSLSTDQPQHF,TGTGCCAGCAGCTTGTCGACCGATCAGCCCCAGCATTTT
TRBJ1-5,NA,TRBV19,many,CASSIDASGNQPQHF,TGTGCCAGTAGTATTGACGCGTCTGGCAATCAGCCCCAGCATTTT
TRBJ2-5,TRBD1,TRBV6-1,many,CASTLGQAGETQYF,TGTGCCAGCACCCTAGGACAGGCTGGGGAGACCCAGTACTTC
TRBJ1-4,NA,TRBV4-1,many,CASESPERNEKLFF,TGCGCCAGCGAGAGTCCTGAGCGGAATGAAAAACTGTTTTTT
TRBJ2-4,NA,TRBV20-1,many,CSARDWPGVAKNIQYF,TGCAGTGCTAGAGATTGGCCAGGGGTAGCCAAAAACATTCAGTACTTC
TRBJ2-1,NA,TRBV14,many,CASSLYNEQFF,TGTGCCAGCAGCCTTTACAATGAGCAGTTCTTC
TRBJ2-6,TRBD2,TRBV28,many,CASSPISGLAGSSGANVLTF,TGTGCCAGCAGTCCAATAAGTGGACTAGCGGGTAGCTCTGGGGCCAACGTCCTGACTTTC
TRBJ2-7,TRBD1,TRBV4-1,many,CASSQFRTGLYEQYF,TGCGCCAGCAGCCAATTCCGGACAGGGCTCTACGAGCAGTACTTC
TRBJ2-5,NA,TRBV6-6,many,CASSYGGGAETQYF,TGTGCCAGCAGTTACGGGGGAGGCGCAGAGACCCAGTACTTC
TRBJ2-2,NA,TRBV7-9,few,CASTFTRGPRGELFF,TGTGCCAGCACCTTCACTCGAGGACCCCGCGGGGAGCTGTTTTTT
TRBJ2-5,NA,TRBV6-5,NA,CASTSEEPRGTQYF,TGTGCCAGCACTTCAGAGGAGCCCCGGGGGACCCAGTACTTC
TRBJ2-3,TRBD2,TRBV5-5,NA,CASSNRLAGDIDTQYF,TGTGCCAGCAGCAACCGACTAGCGGGGGATATAGATACGCAGTATTTT
TRBJ2-4,TRBD1,TRBV7-9,many,CASSFPDRGYIQYF,TGTGCCAGCAGCTTCCCGGACAGGGGATACATTCAGTACTTC
TRBJ2-5,NA,TRBV28,few,CASSLPAAETQYF,TGTGCCAGCAGTTTACCCGCAGCAGAGACCCAGTACTTC